This record concerns one T cell receptor (beta chain) sequence. Its antigen has not been determined. Base-call qualities are not available, and no considerably larger clone is one nucleotide away. To sequence the TCRbeta CDR3 region, genomic DNA was isolated from the sorted cells. TCRbeta CDR3 regions were sequenced using the immunoSEQ Assay. TCRdb holds this immuneACCESS table with in-frame rearrangements only. Some clones are missing; in checked studies, unresolved V genes explain under half, and the rest has no known cause. This sample lists over 45,000 clones; roughly four fifths were detected once. Under 6% of the sample lies in the top ten. The trial excluded patients who had a history of autoimmune disease or were on systemic immunosuppression. Peripheral blood for TCR sequencing was collected from all dose cohorts at baseline, on cycle 4 day 1, and on cycle 7 day 1. Samples came from an open-label, multicenter, first-in-human phase I dose-escalation trial of ivuxolimab. Adults with locally advanced or metastatic head and neck squamous cell, hepatocellular, melanoma or renal cell carcinoma were enrolled in the trial. Before TCR sequencing, CD4+ and CD8+ T cells were separately sorted from peripheral blood.

CDR1 is given as SGDLS and CDR2 as YYNGEE, both from the germline V gene. From V the trimming removes 3 bases and from J it removes 7 bases, while the gene matches leave 9 bases of the junction unaccounted for. From its cysteine to its phenylalanine, the CDR3 spans 17 amino acids. Of all the DNA, just the CDR3 is kept, 51 bases in frame from base 1. The data derive from a study of OX40 agonist ivuxolimab in advanced cancers. As for the study more broadly: Ivuxolimab, which targeted the costimulatory receptor OX40 (CD134), was an agonistic, fully human IgG2 monoclonal antibody. Intravenous ivuxolimab was administered to patients every 2 weeks at six dose levels: 0.01, 0.1, 0.3, 1.5, 3 and 10 mg/kg. Of the roughly 50 dose-escalation patients, hepatocellular carcinoma was present in some 19, melanoma in about 15, renal cell carcinoma in 9 and head and neck cancer in 9. In the dose-escalation cohort, nearly 85% of patients were male, and the mean age was around 65 years with a range of roughly 20 to 85. Prior anti-PD-1, anti-PD-L1 or anti-CTLA-4 therapy was permitted, and about two fifths of dose-escalation patients had received checkpoint inhibitors. Partial responses occurred in three dose-escalation patients, of whom one had hepatocellular carcinoma and two had cutaneous melanoma. Peripheral TCRbeta sequencing was intended to test whether TCR sequence diversity was altered and clonal T-cell expansion was caused by ivuxolimab. The paper covers the monotherapy dose-escalation part of the phase I ivuxolimab trial, which included N of about 56 patients. The investigation overall reported the following: The antigen specificity of the clonally expanded peripheral T cells was not determined. Low levels of normalized T-cell clonal expansion were also seen in some patients who did not respond. After ivuxolimab, more expanded clones were found on average in CD8+ T cells than in CD4+ T cells. At doses of 0.1 to 3.0 mg/kg, clonal expansion of both CD4+ and CD8+ T cells in blood was seen between baseline and week 6. In the 0.1-3.0 mg/kg groups, partial responders had among the lowest normalized peripheral clonal expansion, particularly in CD8+ T cells.

Source: CD4+ or CD8+ T cells sorted from blood, taken in a trial of the OX40 agonist ivuxolimab. This sequence originates from an adult with an advanced solid tumor such as melanoma, head and neck, liver or kidney cancer. The rearrangement combines TRBV9 with TRBJ2-2; 13 bases in the junction line up with TRBD2. The bases read TGTGCCAGCAGCGGCGGACTAGCGGGAGAAACGGGCGGGGAGCTGTTTTTT. It translates to CASSGGLAGETGGELFF. Supplemented by the reference TRBV9 and TRBJ2-2 proteins around the CDR3, the complete variable domain is DSGVTQTPKHLITATGQRVTLRCSPRSGDLSVYWYQQSLDQGLQFLIQYYNGEERAKGNILERFSAQQFPDLHSELNLSSLELGDSALYFCASSGGLAGETGGELFFGEGSRLTVL.